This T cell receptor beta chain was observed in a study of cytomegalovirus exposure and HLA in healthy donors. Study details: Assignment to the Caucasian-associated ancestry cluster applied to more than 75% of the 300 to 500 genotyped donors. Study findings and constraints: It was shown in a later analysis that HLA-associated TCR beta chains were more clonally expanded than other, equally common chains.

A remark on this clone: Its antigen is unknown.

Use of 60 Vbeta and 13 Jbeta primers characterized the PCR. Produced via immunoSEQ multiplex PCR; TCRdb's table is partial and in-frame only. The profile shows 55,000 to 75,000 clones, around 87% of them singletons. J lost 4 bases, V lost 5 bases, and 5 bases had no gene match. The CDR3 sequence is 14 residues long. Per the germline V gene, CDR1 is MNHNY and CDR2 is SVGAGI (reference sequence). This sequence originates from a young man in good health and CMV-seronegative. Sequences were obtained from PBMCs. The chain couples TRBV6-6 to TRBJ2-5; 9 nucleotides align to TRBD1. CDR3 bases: TGTGCCAGCAGTACAGGGGGCGGAGCAGAGACCCAGTACTTC. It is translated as CASSTGGGAETQYF.